This TCR beta chain was sequenced for a study of human T cells and chemical hapten exposure (dated by TCRdb to the early 2020s). Study-wide context: For sensitization, 2% DPC in acetone was applied to an approximately 2 cm by approximately 2 cm area of upper inner arm skin. Patients additionally received weekly therapeutic DPC doses to the scalp throughout the approximately 22-week study period. Patch testing was performed on the upper back with Finn chambers containing 0.01% DPC, and the patch tests were scored after 6 days according to International Contact Dermatitis Research Group standards. Alopecia areata with under or over 50% scalp involvement, alopecia totalis and alopecia universalis were represented in the patient cohort, which was mostly female. Libraries were pooled for sequencing, and variation in per-sample TCR yields was attributed mainly to small differences in library volumes within the pool. This study followed changes in the peripheral blood TCR repertoire in vivo during primary and secondary sensitization of alopecia patients to the hapten diphenylcyclopropenone (DPC). Blood was sampled from patients pre-sensitization (week 0) and at 2, 6 and about 24 weeks after DPC sensitization. Approximately 28 alopecia patients provided blood for TCR sequencing at one to four time points (pre-sensitization, 2, 6 and 24 weeks).

The method behind the library was RACE. Data came from a NextSeq 500. During library preparation, unique molecular identifiers were attached to individual cDNA molecules so that TCRs could be counted quantitatively and reproducibly. Each blood RNA sample was used to sequence both TCR alpha and TCR beta chains. The paper's processing steps were these. A median of roughly 100,000 TCRs per sample was observed, with a range of about 23,224 to 690,600. V, J and CDR3 annotation of the TCR reads was carried out using the Decombinator software suite. For the PS versus PT1 abundance plots, all samples were subsampled to the same number of TCRs (28,000). Expanded TCRs were defined as absent before sensitization and observed at least eight times at the 2-week time point. TCRdb itself trimmed the public reads at Q25 with fastp, ran MiXCR and retained productive beta chains. A single entry per CDR3 protein holds the most common genes and DNA from its merged rows. The V and J calls were not made by the authors but by TCRdb's processing. This sample holds fewer than 50,000 distinct CDR3 sequences; 7.6% were observed only once. The top ten hold about 1.2% of the sample.

The CDR3 covers 15 residues, taking in both the cysteine and the phenylalanine. The kept DNA is CDR3 alone, 45 bases in frame from the first base. Per the germline V gene, SGHDN is the CDR1 and FVKESK is the CDR2. Trimming accounts for 4 bases at V and 9 bases at J, while the number of junction bases matched to no gene is 6. This clonotype was seen repeatedly, ten times or more. The antigen this receptor binds is unknown. Base quality data are lacking; no much larger clone is found one base away. General study outcomes and caveats: After repeated subsampling, the strength of the expansion versus patch-test correlation and the threshold at which it became significant changed. A positive correlation was found between the number of PT1 expanded TCRs and patch test score, with significance reached at thresholds 8, 16 and 32 but not 4. DPC sensitization did not change how many TCRs were above 1 in 1000 frequency, and no evidence was found of alterations in global repertoire structure. Expanded TCRs formed significantly more large CDR3 similarity clusters than pre-sensitization or healthy control sets, consistent with antigen-driven responses. Because all patients had alopecia, a presumed autoimmune disease, the immune response of the patients might differ from that of healthy individuals.

Per the publication, the time point label means: pre-sensitization, week 0. Explained via the paper, the treatment or condition label denotes: therapeutic diphenylcyclopropenone sensitization with weekly scalp DPC. At each patch-test visit, blood was drawn before the patch test was applied. Eligible patients were aged 18 to 70, diagnosed with alopecia, deemed suitable for DPC therapy, and excluded if pregnant. Total RNA was isolated from unfractionated whole blood collected in Tempus Blood RNA tubes. The clonotype originates from a woman in her forties or fifties with alopecia areata. Some clones in this sample may be carry-over from other donors' samples. Sequenced here: whole blood, sampled in connection with sensitization to the hapten diphenylcyclopropenone (DPC). The rearrangement combines TRBV14 with TRBJ1-6; 10 nucleotides in the junction match TRBD1. The CDR3 in this case is CASSLRGQGSSPLHF. The DNA sequence is TGTGCCAGCAGCCTTAGGGGACAGGGGAGTTCACCCCTCCACTTT.